The 14 T cell receptor beta chains listed next were all sequenced from one sample in a study of shared clonotypes between healthy human individuals. Data came from immunoSEQ multiplex PCR; TCRdb stores just in-frame clones and leaves some out. The sample consists of 640,000 or so clones, more than 70% of them appearing once. The sequenced material came from memory CD4+ T cells sorted from blood. The subset is: CD45RA-negative fraction. The receptors come from a woman in her twenties or thirties in good health.

V is TRBV4-1 and J is TRBJ2-7, with D maybe TRBD2 (5 bases). The CDR3 runs 15 residues. The germline CDR1 and CDR2 sequences are MGHRA and YSYEKL. V lost 0 bases, J lost 1 base, and 10 bases lay in between. The CDR3 is CASSQDRRGSYEQYF. CDR3 DNA sequence: TGCGCCAGCAGCCAAGACCGCAGAGGGTCCTACGAGCAGTACTTC.

The rearrangement joins TRBV27 to TRBJ2-7, with a tentative D call TRBD2 (6 bases). The CDR3 is 13 amino acids. The V gene lost 5 bases and the J gene lost 6 bases, with 14 bases spanning the gap. CDR1 is MNHEY and CDR2 is SMNVEV in the germline V gene (reference sequence). The CDR3 loop is CASSRRSGGEQYF. The CDR3 nucleotides are TGTGCCAGCAGTCGACGGTCCGGGGGCGAGCAGTACTTC.

This clone was detected once. The V call is TRBV28, the J call TRBJ1-4; no definite D call. Germline CDR1 MDHEN, CDR2 SYDVKM. Trimming stripped 4 bases from V and 0 bases from J, with 12 bases between. The CDR3 consists of 16 residues. The CDR3: CASSSHRAATNEKLFF. The CDR3 nucleotides are TGTGCCAGCAGTTCGCATAGAGCCGCAACTAATGAAAAACTGTTTTTT.

This clone has only a few counts. The rearrangement joins TRBV5-3 to TRBJ2-7; D uncertain. TRBV5-3 has ORF status, its function being uncertain. The CDR3 is 14 residues long. V was cut by 1 base and J by 0 bases, with 8 bases left in between. This CDR3 is CARSLKGPSYEQYF. The CDR3 bases are TGTGCCAGAAGCTTGAAAGGTCCCTCCTACGAGCAGTACTTC.

The table lists this clone with a few counts. The J gene is TRBJ2-2, the V gene TRBV7-2; TRBD2 matches at 9 bases. The ends lost 3 bases at V and 5 bases at J; junction bases unmatched: 7. Germline V gene data show CDR1 as SGHTA and CDR2 as FQGNSA. The CDR3 has 16 amino acids. CDR3 in DNA: TGTGCCAGCAGCTTGGTTAGCGGGAGAGATACCGGGGAGCTGTTTTTT. This gives the protein CASSLVSGRDTGELFF.

This clone has at least ten counts. This rearrangement joins TRBV7-9 to TRBJ2-1; 10 nucleotides line up with TRBD2. The germline V gene has CDR1 SEHNR and CDR2 FQNEAQ (reference sequence). With V trimmed by 5 bases and J by 9 bases, 19 bases remained unmatched. This CDR3 comprises 18 residues. CDR3 sequence reads: CASSPSPPPAGGVSEQFF. As DNA, the CDR3 is TGTGCCAGCAGCCCATCCCCCCCTCCAGCGGGGGGGGTTTCTGAGCAGTTCTTC.

V usage is TRBV6-5 and J usage is TRBJ2-1; 9 positions match TRBD2. This CDR3 comprises 13 residues. V shed 2 bases, J shed 14 bases, and the junction held 7 bases outside the gene matches. Germline loops: CDR1 MNHEY, CDR2 SVGAGI. CDR3 sequence reads: CASSYDWLAGEFF. The CDR3 DNA reads as TGTGCCAGCAGTTACGATTGGTTAGCGGGAGAGTTCTTC.

The chain has TRBV2 and TRBJ2-5; TRBD1 agrees at 7 bases. Germline-derived CDR1 and CDR2 are SNHLY and FYNNEI. Germline trimming cut 5 bases from V and 1 base from J; bases unmatched to any gene: 1. The CDR3 is made up of 13 amino acids. The CDR3 reads CASSRDSQETQYF. DNA for the CDR3: TGTGCCAGCAGTCGGGACAGCCAAGAGACCCAGTACTTC.

This clone was counted once. The chain joins TRBV4-2 to TRBJ2-3; 7 nucleotides agree with TRBD2. The CDR3 totals 16 residues. Germline-derived CDR1 and CDR2 are LGHNA and YNFKEQ. V was pared by 1 base and J by 5 bases, with 9 bases of the junction left unmatched. The CDR3: CASSQASAGVKDTQYF. Here the CDR3 DNA reads TGTGCCAGCAGCCAAGCCTCCGCGGGAGTCAAAGATACGCAGTATTTT.

The chain employs TRBV28 and TRBJ2-1; the D is unclear. The CDR3 totals 13 residues. V was cut by 7 bases and J by 6 bases, with 13 bases left in between. Germline CDR1 is MDHEN and CDR2 is SYDVKM. Here the CDR3 reads CASKKTTRNEQFF. Written as DNA, the CDR3 is TGTGCCAGCAAAAAGACCACCCGCAATGAGCAGTTCTTC. Drawing the rest from reference TRBV28 and TRBJ2-1, the complete variable domain is DVKVTQSSRYLVKRTGEKVFLECVQDMDHENMFWYRQDPGLGLRLIYFSYDVKMKEKGDIPEGYSVSREKKERFSLILESASTNQTSMYLCASKKTTRNEQFFGPGTRLTVL.

This clone was picked up a small number of times. V is TRBV5-1 and J is TRBJ1-4, with 12 nucleotides matching TRBD1. The junction had 3 bases not matched to a gene; V was cut back by 4 bases and J by 8 bases. This CDR3 has 14 amino acids. The germline gives CDR1 SGHRS, CDR2 YFSETQ. CDR3: CASSRDRGQEKLFF. The CDR3 coding sequence is TGCGCCAGCAGCAGGGACAGGGGGCAAGAAAAACTGTTTTTT.

This chain joins TRBV28 and TRBJ1-5; D ambiguous. Germline-derived CDR1 and CDR2 are MDHEN and SYDVKM. Trimming removed 2 bases at V and 0 bases at J, with 11 bases between. CDR3 size: 16 residues. The CDR3 coding sequence is TGTGCCAGCAGTTTAAGGGATTACAATAGCAATCAGCCCCAGCATTTT. Protein product: CASSLRDYNSNQPQHF.

The chain recombines TRBV5-5 with TRBJ2-7; D may match TRBD1 or TRBD2 (5 bases each). The CDR3 is made up of 13 amino acids. The germline gives CDR1 SGHKS, CDR2 YYEKEE (reference sequence). V shed 6 bases and J shed 2 bases, with 12 bases lying between them. The CDR3 sequence: CASTGAPTYEQYF. The CDR3 DNA reads TGTGCCAGCACCGGGGCCCCTACCTACGAGCAGTACTTC.

This clone was observed a few times. The chain has TRBV12-5 and TRBJ2-7; tentatively, D is TRBD1 (6 bases). Trimming stripped 7 bases from V and 2 bases from J, with 24 bases between. Germline loops: CDR1 LGHNT, CDR2 FRNRAP. This CDR3 region has 17 residues. The DNA for the CDR3 is TGTGCTAGTGCCTTAGTAGTTTCCACCGAGGGGGCCTACGAGCAGTACTTC. It is translated as CASALVVSTEGAYEQYF.